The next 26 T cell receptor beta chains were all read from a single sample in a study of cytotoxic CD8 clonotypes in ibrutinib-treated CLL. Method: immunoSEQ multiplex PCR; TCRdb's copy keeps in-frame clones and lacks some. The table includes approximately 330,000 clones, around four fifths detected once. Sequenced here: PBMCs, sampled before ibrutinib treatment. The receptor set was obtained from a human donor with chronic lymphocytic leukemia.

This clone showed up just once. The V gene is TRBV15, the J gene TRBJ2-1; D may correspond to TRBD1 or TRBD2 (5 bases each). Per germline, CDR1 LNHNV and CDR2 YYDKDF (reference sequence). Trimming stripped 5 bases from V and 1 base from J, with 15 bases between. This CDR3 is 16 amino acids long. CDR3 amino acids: CATSWSGGWSYNEQFF. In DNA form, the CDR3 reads TGTGCCACCAGCTGGAGTGGGGGTTGGTCCTACAATGAGCAGTTCTTC. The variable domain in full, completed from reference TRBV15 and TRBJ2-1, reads DAMVIQNPRYQVTQFGKPVTLSCSQTLNHNVMYWYQQKSSQAPKLLFHYYDKDFNNEADTPDNFQSRRPNTSFCFLDIRSPGLGDTAMYLCATSWSGGWSYNEQFFGPGTRLTVL.

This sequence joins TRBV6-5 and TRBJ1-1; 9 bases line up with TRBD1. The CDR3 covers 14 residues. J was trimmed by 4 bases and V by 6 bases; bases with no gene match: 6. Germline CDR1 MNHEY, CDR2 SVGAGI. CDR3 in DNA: TGTGCCAGCAGCCTCGGACAGGGGTCCACTGAAGCTTTCTTT. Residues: CASSLGQGSTEAFF.

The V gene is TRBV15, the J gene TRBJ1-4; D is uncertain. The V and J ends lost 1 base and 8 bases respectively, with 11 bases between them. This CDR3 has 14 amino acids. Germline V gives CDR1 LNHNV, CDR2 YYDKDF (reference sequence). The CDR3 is CATSRGQAREKLFF. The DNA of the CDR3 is TGTGCCACCAGCAGAGGCCAGGCTCGGGAAAAACTGTTTTTT.

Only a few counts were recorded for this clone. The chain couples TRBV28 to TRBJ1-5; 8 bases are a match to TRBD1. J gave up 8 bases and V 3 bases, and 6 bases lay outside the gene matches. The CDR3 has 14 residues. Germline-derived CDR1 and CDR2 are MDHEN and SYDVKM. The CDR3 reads CASSFRTGREPQHF. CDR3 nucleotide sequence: TGTGCCAGCAGTTTCAGGACAGGGCGGGAGCCCCAGCATTTT.

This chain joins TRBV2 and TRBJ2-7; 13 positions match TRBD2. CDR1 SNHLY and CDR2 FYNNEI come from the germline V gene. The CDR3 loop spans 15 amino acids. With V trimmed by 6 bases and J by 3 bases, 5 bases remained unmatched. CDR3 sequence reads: CASRAGTSGIYEQYF. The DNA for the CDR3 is TGTGCCAGCAGAGCCGGGACTAGCGGGATCTACGAGCAGTACTTC.

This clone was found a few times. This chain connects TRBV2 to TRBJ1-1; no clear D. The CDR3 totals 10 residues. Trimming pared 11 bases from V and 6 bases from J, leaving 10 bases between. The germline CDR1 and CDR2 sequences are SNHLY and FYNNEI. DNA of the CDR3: TGTGCCTGCGTGCTAGCTGAAGCTTTCTTT. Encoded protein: CACVLAEAFF.

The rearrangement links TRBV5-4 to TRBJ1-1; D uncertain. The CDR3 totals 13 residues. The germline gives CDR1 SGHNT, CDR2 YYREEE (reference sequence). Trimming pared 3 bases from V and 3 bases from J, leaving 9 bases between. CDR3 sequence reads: CASSWRADTEAFF. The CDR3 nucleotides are TGTGCCAGCAGCTGGAGGGCGGACACTGAAGCTTTCTTT.

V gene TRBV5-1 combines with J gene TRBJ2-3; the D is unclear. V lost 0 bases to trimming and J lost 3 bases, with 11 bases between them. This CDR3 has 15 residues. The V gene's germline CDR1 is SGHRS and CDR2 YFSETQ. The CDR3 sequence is CASSLAGKTTDTQYF. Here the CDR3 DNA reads TGCGCCAGCAGCTTGGCCGGAAAGACAACAGATACGCAGTATTTT.

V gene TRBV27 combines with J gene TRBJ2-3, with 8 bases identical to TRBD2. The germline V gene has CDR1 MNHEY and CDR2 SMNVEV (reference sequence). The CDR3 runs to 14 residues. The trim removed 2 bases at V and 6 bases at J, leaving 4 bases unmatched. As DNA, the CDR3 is TGTGCCAGCAGTTTACCCGGACTAGCCGATACGCAGTATTTT. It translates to CASSLPGLADTQYF.

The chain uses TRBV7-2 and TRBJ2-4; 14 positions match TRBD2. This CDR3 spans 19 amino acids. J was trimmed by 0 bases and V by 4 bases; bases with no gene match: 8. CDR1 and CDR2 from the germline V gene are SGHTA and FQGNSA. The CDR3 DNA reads TGTGCCAGCAGCTCCCAGCCGGGACTAGCGGGGGAAGCCAAAAACATTCAGTACTTC. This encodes CASSSQPGLAGEAKNIQYF.

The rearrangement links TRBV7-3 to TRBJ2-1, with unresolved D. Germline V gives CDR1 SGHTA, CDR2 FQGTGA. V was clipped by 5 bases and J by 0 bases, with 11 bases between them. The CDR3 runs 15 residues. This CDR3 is CASSLQPGSYNEQFF. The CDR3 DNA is TGTGCCAGCAGCCTCCAGCCGGGCTCCTACAATGAGCAGTTCTTC.

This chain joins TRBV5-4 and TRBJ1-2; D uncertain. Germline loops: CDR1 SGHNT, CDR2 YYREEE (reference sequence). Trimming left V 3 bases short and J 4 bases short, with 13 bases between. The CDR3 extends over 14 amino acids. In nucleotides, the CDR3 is TGTGCCAGCAGCTCTGGATACAGTCGCTATGGCTACACCTTC. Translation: CASSSGYSRYGYTF. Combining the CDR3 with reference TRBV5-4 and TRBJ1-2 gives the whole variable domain ETGVTQSPTHLIKTRGQQVTLRCSSQSGHNTVSWYQQALGQGPQFIFQYYREEENGRGNFPPRFSGLQFPNYSSELNVNALELDDSALYLCASSSGYSRYGYTFGSGTRLTVV.

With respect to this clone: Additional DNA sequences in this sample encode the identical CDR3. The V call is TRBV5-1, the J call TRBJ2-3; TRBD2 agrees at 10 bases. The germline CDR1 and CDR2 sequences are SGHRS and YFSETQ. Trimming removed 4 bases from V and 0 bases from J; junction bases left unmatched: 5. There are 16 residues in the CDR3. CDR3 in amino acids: CASSPGLAESTDTQYF. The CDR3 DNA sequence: TGCGCCAGCAGCCCAGGACTAGCGGAGAGCACAGATACGCAGTATTTT.

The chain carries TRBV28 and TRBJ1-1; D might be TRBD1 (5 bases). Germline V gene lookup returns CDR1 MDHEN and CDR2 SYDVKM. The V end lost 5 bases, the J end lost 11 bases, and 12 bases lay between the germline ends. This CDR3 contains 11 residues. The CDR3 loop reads CASSPRVRAFF. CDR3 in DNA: TGTGCCAGCAGTCCCAGGGTTAGGGCTTTCTTT.

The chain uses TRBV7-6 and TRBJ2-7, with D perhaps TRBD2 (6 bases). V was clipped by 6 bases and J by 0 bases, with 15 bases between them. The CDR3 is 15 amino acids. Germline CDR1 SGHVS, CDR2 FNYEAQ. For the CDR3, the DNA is TGTGCCAGCAGTGGGACTGTTGACAACTCCTACGAGCAGTACTTC. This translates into CASSGTVDNSYEQYF.

Written as DNA, the CDR3 is TGCGCCAGCAGCCAAGATTCCGCCCCTGGGTACAATGAGCAGTTCTTC. Translation gives CASSQDSAPGYNEQFF. The chain combines TRBV4-3 with TRBJ2-1, with D unclear. The length of the CDR3 is 16 residues. Trimming shortened V by 0 bases and J by 4 bases, and 13 bases separated the two germline ends. The germline V gene has CDR1 LGHNA and CDR2 YSLEER.

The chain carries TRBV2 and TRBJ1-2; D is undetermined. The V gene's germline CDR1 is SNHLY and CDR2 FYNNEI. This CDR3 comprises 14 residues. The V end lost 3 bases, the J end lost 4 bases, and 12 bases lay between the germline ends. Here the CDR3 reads CASSEARGSYGYTF. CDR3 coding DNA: TGTGCCAGCAGTGAGGCCAGAGGATCCTATGGCTACACCTTC.

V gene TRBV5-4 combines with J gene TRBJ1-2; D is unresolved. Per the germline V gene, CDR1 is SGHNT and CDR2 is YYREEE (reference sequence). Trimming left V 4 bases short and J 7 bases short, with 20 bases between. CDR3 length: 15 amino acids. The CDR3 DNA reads TGTGCCAGCAGCCCTCCTTTGGCAACGGTTAGTGGCTACACCTTC. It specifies CASSPPLATVSGYTF.

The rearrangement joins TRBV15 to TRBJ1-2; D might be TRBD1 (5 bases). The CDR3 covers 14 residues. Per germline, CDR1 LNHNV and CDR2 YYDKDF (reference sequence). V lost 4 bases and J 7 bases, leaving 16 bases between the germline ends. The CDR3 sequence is CATSITPGAGGYTF. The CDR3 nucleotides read TGTGCCACCAGCATAACACCCGGGGCCGGTGGCTACACCTTC. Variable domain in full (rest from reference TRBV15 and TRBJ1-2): DAMVIQNPRYQVTQFGKPVTLSCSQTLNHNVMYWYQQKSSQAPKLLFHYYDKDFNNEADTPDNFQSRRPNTSFCFLDIRSPGLGDTAMYLCATSITPGAGGYTFGSGTRLTVV.

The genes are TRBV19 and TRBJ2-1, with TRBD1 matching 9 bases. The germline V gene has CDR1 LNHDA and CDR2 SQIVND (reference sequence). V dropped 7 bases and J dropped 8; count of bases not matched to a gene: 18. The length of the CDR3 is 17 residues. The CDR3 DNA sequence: TGTGCCAGTATTTATCAGTCGGGACAGGGCTATCCATATGAGCAGTTCTTC. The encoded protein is CASIYQSGQGYPYEQFF. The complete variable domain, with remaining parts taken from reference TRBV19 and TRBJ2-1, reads DGGITQSPKYLFRKEGQNVTLSCEQNLNHDAMYWYRQDPGQGLRLIYYSQIVNDFQKGDIAEGYSVSREKKESFPLTVTSAQKNPTAFYLCASIYQSGQGYPYEQFFGPGTRLTVL.

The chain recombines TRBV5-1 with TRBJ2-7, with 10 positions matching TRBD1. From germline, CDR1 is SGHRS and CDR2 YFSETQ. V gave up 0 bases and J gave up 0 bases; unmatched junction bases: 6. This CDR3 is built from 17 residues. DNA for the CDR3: TGCGCCAGCAGCTTGGCCGGACAGGGGGTCATCTCCTACGAGCAGTACTTC. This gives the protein CASSLAGQGVISYEQYF.

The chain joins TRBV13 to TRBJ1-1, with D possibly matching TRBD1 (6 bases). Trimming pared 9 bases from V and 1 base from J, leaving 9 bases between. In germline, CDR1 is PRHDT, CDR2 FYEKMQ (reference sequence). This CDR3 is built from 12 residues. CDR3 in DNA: TGTGCCAGAAGGACAGAGAACACTGAAGCTTTCTTT. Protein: CARRTENTEAFF. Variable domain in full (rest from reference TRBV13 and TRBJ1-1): AAGVIQSPRHLIKEKRETATLKCYPIPRHDTVYWYQQGPGQDPQFLISFYEKMQSDKGSIPDRFSAQQFSDYHSELNMSSLELGDSALYFCARRTENTEAFFGQGTRLTVV.

The CDR3 DNA is TGTGCCAGCTCATCCAGGGGGAATAGTGAGCAGTACTTC. It codes for CASSSRGNSEQYF. J is TRBJ2-7 and V is TRBV18, with 7 bases matching TRBD1. V gave up 5 bases and J gave up 7 bases; unmatched junction bases: 8. This CDR3 comprises 13 residues. Germline CDR1 KGHSH, CDR2 LQKENI.

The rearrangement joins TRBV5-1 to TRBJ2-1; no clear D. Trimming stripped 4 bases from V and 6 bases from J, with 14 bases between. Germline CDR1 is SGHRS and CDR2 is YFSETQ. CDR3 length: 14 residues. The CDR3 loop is CASSLVLGSNEQFF. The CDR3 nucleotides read TGCGCCAGCAGCCTGGTTCTGGGCTCCAATGAGCAGTTCTTC.

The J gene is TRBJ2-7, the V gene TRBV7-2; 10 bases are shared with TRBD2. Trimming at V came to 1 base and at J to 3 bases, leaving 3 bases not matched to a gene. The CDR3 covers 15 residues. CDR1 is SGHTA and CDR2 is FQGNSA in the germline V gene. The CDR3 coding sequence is TGTGCCAGCAGCTTAGGGGCTAGCGGGAGCTACGAGCAGTACTTC. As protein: CASSLGASGSYEQYF.

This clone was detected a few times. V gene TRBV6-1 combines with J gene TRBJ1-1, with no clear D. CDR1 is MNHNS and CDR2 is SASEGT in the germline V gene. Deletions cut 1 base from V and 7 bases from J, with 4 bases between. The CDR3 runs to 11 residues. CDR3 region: CASSEVGEAFF. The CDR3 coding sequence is TGTGCCAGCAGTGAAGTAGGTGAAGCTTTCTTT.